This T cell receptor (beta chain) is from a study of identical twins. Findings of the study overall: In drawing conclusions, the study used cross-sectional statistical analysis and did not follow the same donors. Some out-of-frame alpha sequences were shared by twins, and these showed excess low generation probability. Within beta out-of-frame sequences, the excess sharing observed between twins was weaker.

This clonotype was seen a handful of times. The antigen is unknown. Germline loops: CDR1 MNHEY, CDR2 SVGAGI. The V end lost 11 bases, the J end lost 8 bases, and 13 bases lay between the germline ends. The CDR3 contains 11 residues. MiXCR was run by TCRdb on the 5' RACE reads, yielding one entry per CDR3 protein. Here the sample spans about 500,000 distinct CDR3 sequences, over 11% being singletons. These sequences were also reported in another study, on yellow fever vaccine responses in identical twins. According to that study: The T cell response to vaccination in identical twins was reportedly partly convergent and partly personalized.

V gene TRBV6-5 combines with J gene TRBJ2-1, with D hard to call. The TCR sequence derives from a woman aged 18-29 years in good health. What was sequenced was CD4+ T cells sorted from blood. The CDR3 loop reads CAVKSHDEQFF. In DNA form, the CDR3 reads TGTGCCGTCAAAAGCCATGATGAGCAGTTCTTC.